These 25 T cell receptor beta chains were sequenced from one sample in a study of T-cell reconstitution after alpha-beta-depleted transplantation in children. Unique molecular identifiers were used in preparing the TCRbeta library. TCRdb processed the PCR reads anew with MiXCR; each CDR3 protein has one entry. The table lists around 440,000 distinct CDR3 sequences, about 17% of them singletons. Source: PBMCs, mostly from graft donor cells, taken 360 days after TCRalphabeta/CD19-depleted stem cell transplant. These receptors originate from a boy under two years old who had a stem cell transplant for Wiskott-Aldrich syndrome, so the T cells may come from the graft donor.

This chain's CDR3 is CATSRPRDTYNEQFF. The CDR3 DNA sequence: TGTGCCACCAGCAGACCCCGGGACACCTACAATGAGCAGTTCTTC. The chain uses TRBV15 and TRBJ2-1; weak D call: TRBD1 (6 bases). V was cut by 2 bases and J by 2 bases, with 10 bases left in between. Germline CDR1 and CDR2: LNHNV and YYDKDF (reference sequence). This CDR3 spans 15 amino acids.

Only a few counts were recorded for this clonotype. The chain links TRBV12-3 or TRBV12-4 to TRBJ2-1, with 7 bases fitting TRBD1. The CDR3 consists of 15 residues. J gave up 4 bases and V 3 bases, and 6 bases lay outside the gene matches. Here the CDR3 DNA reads TGTGCCAGCAGTTTGAGGGGGCCGATTTACAATGAGCAGTTCTTC. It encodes CASSLRGPIYNEQFF.

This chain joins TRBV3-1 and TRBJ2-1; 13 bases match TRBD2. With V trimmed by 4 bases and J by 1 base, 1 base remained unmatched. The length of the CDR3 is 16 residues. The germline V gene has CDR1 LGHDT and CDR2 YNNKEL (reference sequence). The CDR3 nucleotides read TGTGCCAGCAGCCGGACTAGCGGGAGATCCTACAATGAGCAGTTCTTC. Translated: CASSRTSGRSYNEQFF.

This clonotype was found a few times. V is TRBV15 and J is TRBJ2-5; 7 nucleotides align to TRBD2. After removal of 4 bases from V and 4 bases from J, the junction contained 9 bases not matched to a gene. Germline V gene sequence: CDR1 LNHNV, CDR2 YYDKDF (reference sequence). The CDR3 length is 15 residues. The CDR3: CATSKEGGYGETQYF. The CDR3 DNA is TGTGCCACCAGCAAAGAGGGAGGGTACGGAGAGACCCAGTACTTC.

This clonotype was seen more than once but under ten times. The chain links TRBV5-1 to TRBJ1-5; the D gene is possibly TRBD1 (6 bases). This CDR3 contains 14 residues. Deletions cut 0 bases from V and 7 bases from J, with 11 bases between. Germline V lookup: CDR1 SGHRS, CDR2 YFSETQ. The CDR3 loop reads CASSLAGAGQPQHF. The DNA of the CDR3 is TGCGCCAGCAGCTTGGCAGGGGCAGGGCAGCCCCAGCATTTT.

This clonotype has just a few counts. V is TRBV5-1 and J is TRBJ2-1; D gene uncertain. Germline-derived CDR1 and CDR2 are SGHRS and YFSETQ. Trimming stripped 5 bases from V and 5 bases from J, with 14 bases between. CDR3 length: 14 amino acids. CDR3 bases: TGCGCCAGCAGGGACGGGCGTTCTAACAATGAGCAGTTCTTC. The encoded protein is CASRDGRSNNEQFF.

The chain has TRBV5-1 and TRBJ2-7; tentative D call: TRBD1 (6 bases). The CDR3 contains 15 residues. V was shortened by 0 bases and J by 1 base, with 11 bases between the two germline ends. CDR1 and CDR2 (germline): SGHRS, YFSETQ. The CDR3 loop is CASSLGPGASYEQYF. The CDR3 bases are TGCGCCAGCAGCTTGGGTCCAGGGGCGTCCTACGAGCAGTACTTC.

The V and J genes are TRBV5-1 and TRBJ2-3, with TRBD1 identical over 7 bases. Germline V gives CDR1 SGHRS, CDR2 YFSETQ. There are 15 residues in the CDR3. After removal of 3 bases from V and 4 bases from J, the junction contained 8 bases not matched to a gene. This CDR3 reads CASSSDRQGADTQYF. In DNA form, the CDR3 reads TGCGCCAGCAGCTCCGACCGACAGGGCGCAGATACGCAGTATTTT.

The CDR3 coding sequence is TGTGCCAGCAGTTACTCTCCAGGGAGGGTGGACACTGAAGCTTTCTTT. Its translation: CASSYSPGRVDTEAFF. V and J are TRBV6-5 and TRBJ1-1, with D perhaps matching TRBD1 (5 bases). The CDR3 spans 16 residues. The V gene lost 0 bases and the J gene lost 3 bases, with 14 bases spanning the gap. The germline CDR1 and CDR2 sequences are MNHEY and SVGAGI.

CDR3 amino acids: CATSESGQTSYNEQFF. As DNA, the CDR3 is TGTGCCACCAGTGAATCGGGACAGACAAGTTACAATGAGCAGTTCTTC. The chain links TRBV24-1 to TRBJ2-1; 7 bases are shared with TRBD1. J lost 4 bases, V lost 4 bases, and 9 bases had no gene match. This CDR3 region has 16 residues. The germline CDR1 and CDR2 sequences are KGHDR and SFDVKD.

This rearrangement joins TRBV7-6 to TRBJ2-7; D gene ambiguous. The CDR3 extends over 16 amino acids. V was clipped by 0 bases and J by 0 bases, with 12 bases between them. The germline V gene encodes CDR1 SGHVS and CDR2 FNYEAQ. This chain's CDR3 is CASSLAVVLSSYEQYF. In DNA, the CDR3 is TGTGCCAGCAGCTTAGCGGTTGTCCTAAGCTCCTACGAGCAGTACTTC.

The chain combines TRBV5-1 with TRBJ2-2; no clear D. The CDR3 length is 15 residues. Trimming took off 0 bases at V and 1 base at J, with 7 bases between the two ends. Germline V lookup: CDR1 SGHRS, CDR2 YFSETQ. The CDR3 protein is CASSLVTGNTGELFF. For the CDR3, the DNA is TGCGCCAGCAGCTTGGTCACCGGGAACACCGGGGAGCTGTTTTTT.

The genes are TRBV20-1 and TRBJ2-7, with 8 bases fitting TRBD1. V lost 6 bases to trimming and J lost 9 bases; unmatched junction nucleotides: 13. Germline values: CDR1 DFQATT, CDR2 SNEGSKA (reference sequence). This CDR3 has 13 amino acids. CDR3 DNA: TGCAGTGCGTATAACCGGACAGGGAGGAGGCAGTACTTC. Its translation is CSAYNRTGRRQYF.

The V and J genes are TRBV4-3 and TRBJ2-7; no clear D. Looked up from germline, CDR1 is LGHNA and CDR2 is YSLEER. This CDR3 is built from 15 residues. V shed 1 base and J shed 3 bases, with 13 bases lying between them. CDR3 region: CASSQATGLYYEQYF. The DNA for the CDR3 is TGCGCCAGCAGCCAAGCGACTGGTCTTTACTACGAGCAGTACTTC.

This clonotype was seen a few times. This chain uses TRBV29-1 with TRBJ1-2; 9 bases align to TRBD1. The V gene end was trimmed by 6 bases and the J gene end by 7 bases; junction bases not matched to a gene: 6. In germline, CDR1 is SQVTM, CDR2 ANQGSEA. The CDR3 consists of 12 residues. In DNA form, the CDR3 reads TGCAGCGTACGGACAGGGGACGCTGGCTACACCTTC. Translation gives CSVRTGDAGYTF. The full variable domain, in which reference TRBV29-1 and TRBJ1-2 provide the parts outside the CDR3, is SAVISQKPSRDICQRGTSLTIQCQVDSQVTMMFWYRQQPGQSLTLIATANQGSEATYESGFVIDKFPISRPNLTFSTLTVSNMSPEDSSIYLCSVRTGDAGYTFGSGTRLTVV.

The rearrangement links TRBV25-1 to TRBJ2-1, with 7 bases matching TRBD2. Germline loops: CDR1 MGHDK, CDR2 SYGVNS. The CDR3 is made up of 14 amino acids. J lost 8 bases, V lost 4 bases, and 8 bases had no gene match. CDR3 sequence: CASSAHAGVDEQFF. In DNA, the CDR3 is TGTGCCAGCAGTGCACATGCGGGGGTCGATGAGCAGTTCTTC.

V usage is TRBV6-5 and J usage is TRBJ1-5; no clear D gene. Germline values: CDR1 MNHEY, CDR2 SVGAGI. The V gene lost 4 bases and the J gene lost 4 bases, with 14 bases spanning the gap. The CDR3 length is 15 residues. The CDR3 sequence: CASSFTGISNQPQHF. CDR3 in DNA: TGTGCCAGCAGTTTCACCGGGATTTCTAATCAGCCCCAGCATTTT.

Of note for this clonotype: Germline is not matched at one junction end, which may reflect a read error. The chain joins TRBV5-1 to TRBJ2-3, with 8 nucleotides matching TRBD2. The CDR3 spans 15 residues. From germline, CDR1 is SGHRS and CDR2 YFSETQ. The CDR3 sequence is CASRPIPGLEDTKYF. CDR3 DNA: TGCGCCAGCAGGCCTATCCCGGGACTAGAAGATACGAAGTATTTT.

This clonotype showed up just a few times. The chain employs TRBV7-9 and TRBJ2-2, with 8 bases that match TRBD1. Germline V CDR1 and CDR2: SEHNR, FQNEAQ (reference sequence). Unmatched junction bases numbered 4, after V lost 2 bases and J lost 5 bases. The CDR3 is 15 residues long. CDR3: CASSLRTGSTGELFF. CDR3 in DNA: TGTGCCAGCAGCTTAAGGACAGGGAGTACCGGGGAGCTGTTTTTT.

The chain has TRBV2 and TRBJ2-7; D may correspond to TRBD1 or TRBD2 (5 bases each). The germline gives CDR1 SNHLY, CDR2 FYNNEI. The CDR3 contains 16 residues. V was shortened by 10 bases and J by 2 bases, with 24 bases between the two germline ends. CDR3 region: CATLRTGPGAAYEQYF. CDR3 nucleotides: TGTGCCACCCTCAGGACGGGTCCCGGGGCTGCCTACGAGCAGTACTTC.

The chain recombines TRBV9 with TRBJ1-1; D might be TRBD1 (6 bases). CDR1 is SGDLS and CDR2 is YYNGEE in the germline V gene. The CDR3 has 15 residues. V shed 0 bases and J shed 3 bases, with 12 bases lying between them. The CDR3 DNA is TGTGCCAGCAGCGTAGTAGGGACAAGGGACACTGAAGCTTTCTTT. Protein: CASSVVGTRDTEAFF.

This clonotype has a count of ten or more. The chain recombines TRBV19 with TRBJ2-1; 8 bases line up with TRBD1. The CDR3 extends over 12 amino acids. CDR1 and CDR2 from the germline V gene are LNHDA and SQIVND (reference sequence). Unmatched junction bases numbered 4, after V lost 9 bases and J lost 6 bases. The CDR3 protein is CASSDRVNEQFF. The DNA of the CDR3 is TGTGCCAGCTCGGACAGGGTCAATGAGCAGTTCTTC.

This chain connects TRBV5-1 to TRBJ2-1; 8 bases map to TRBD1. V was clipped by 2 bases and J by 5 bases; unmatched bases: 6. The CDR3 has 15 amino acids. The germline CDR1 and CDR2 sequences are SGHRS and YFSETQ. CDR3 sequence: CASSLQGVLDNEQFF. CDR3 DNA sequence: TGCGCCAGCAGCTTACAGGGGGTGTTAGACAATGAGCAGTTCTTC.

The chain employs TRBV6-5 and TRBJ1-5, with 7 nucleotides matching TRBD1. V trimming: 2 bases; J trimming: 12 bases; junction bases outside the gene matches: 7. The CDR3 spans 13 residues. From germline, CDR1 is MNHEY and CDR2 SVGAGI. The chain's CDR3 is CASSYALTGLQHF. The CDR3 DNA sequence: TGTGCCAGCAGTTACGCCTTGACAGGGCTCCAGCATTTT.

As DNA, the CDR3 is TGCGCCAGCAGCTTGGTTATGGGACTAGCGGGGGCCAACAATGAGCAGTTCTTC. It encodes CASSLVMGLAGANNEQFF. J is TRBJ2-1 and V is TRBV5-1, with 14 bases that match TRBD2. CDR3 length: 18 amino acids. Germline-derived CDR1 and CDR2 are SGHRS and YFSETQ. Unmatched junction bases numbered 7, after V lost 0 bases and J lost 5 bases.